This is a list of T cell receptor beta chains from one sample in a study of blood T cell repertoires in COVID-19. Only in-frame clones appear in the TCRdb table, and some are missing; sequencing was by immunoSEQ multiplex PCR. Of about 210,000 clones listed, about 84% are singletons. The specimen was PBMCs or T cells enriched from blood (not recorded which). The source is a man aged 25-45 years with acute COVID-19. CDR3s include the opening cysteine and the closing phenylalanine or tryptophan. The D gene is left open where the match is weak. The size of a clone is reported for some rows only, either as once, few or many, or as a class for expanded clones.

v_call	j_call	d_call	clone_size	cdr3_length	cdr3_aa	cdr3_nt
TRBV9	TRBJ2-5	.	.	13	CASSVEGSETQYF	TGTGCCAGCAGCGTGGAGGGAAGCGAGACCCAGTACTTC
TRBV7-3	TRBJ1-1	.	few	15	CASSLKQAPNTEAFF	TGTGCCAGCAGCTTAAAACAGGCGCCGAACACTGAAGCTTTCTTT
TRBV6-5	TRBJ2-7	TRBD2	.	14	CASSRGGSSYEQYF	TGTGCCAGCAGTCGGGGGGGAAGCTCCTACGAGCAGTACTTC
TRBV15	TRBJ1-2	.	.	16	CATSRDIFGGNYGYTF	TGTGCCACCAGCAGAGATATTTTCGGCGGGAACTATGGCTACACCTTC
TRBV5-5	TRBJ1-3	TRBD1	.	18	CASSHASGQGNSGNTIYF	TGTGCCAGCAGCCACGCGTCGGGACAGGGGAACTCTGGAAACACCATATATTTT
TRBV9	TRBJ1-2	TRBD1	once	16	CASSAKGFRTGEAYTF	TGTGCCAGCAGCGCCAAGGGGTTTAGGACAGGGGAGGCCTACACCTTC
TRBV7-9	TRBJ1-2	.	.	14	CASSLFWGHNSYTF	TGTGCCAGCAGCTTATTCTGGGGCCATAATTCCTACACCTTC
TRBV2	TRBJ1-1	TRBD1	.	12	CASSSQGTEAFF	TGTGCCAGCAGTTCACAGGGGACTGAAGCTTTCTTT
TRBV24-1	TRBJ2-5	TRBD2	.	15	CATSDFASGLETQYF	TGTGCCACCAGTGATTTCGCTAGCGGTCTAGAGACCCAGTACTTC
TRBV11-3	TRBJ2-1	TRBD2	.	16	CASSLGGTSSYNEQFF	TGTGCCAGCAGCTTGGGAGGGACTAGCTCCTACAATGAGCAGTTCTTC
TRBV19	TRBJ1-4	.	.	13	CASSKNRNEKLFF	TGTGCCAGTAGTAAAAACAGGAATGAAAAACTGTTTTTT
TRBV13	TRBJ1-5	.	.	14	CASSSGRGSQPQHF	TGTGCCAGCAGCTCGGGAAGGGGGAGTCAGCCCCAGCATTTT
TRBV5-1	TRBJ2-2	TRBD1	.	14	CASSRDSNTGELFF	TGCGCCAGCAGTCGGGACAGCAACACCGGGGAGCTGTTTTTT
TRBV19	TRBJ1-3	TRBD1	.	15	CATIQQGAGGNTIYF	TGTGCCACTATCCAACAGGGGGCTGGAGGAAACACCATATATTTT
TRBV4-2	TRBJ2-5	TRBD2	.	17	CASSHDLAGGVRETQYF	TGTGCCAGCAGCCACGACCTAGCGGGGGGGGTGAGGGAGACCCAGTACTTC
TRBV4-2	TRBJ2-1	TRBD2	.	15	CASSQGSGGYNEQFF	TGTGCCAGCAGCCAAGGTAGCGGGGGCTACAATGAGCAGTTCTTC
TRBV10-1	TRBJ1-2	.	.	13	CASSEKHSYGYTF	TGCGCCAGCAGTGAGAAGCACAGCTATGGCTACACCTTC
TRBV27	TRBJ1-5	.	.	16	CASSSSGGFSNQPQHF	TGTGCCAGCAGTTCCTCGGGAGGATTTAGCAATCAGCCCCAGCATTTT
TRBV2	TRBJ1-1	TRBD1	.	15	CASSETGQPNTEAFF	TGTGCCAGCAGTGAAACGGGACAGCCGAACACTGAAGCTTTCTTT
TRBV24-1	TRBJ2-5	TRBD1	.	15	CATSDLRGGGETQYF	TGTGCCACCAGTGATTTGAGAGGGGGCGGAGAGACCCAGTACTTC
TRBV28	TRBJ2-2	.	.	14	CASRGPGKTGELFF	TGTGCCAGCAGAGGACCAGGGAAAACCGGGGAGCTGTTTTTT
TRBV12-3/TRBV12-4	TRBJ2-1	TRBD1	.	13	CASSGQGYNEQFF	TGTGCCAGCAGCGGACAGGGCTACAATGAGCAGTTCTTC
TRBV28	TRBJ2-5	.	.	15	CASSQQQGKQETQYF	TGTGCCAGCAGCCAACAACAGGGAAAGCAAGAGACCCAGTACTTC
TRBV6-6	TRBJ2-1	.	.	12	CASSLPGGEQFF	TGTGCCAGCAGCCTCCCCGGGGGTGAGCAGTTCTTC
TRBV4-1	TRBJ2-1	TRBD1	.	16	CASSPQGTGGKNEQFF	TGCGCCAGCAGCCCCCAGGGGACAGGGGGCAAAAATGAGCAGTTCTTC
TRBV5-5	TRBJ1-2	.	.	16	CASSLALGSQGYGYTF	TGTGCCAGCAGCTTGGCTCTGGGGTCCCAGGGCTATGGCTACACCTTC
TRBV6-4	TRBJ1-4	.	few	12	CASRQANEKLFF	TGTGCCAGCAGACAGGCTAATGAAAAACTGTTTTTT
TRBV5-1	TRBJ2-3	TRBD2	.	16	CASSGSTSGVGNTQYF	TGCGCCAGCAGCGGCTCGACTAGCGGGGTGGGTAATACGCAGTATTTT
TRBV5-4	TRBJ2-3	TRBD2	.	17	CASSLGLAGGNKDTQYF	TGTGCCAGCAGCTTGGGACTAGCGGGGGGAAACAAGGATACGCAGTATTTT
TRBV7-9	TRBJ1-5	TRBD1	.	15	CASRERAGGNQPQHF	TGTGCCAGCCGGGAGCGGGCAGGGGGAAATCAGCCCCAGCATTTT
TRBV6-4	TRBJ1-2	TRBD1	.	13	CASSRQGLDGYTF	TGTGCCAGCAGTCGACAGGGGTTAGATGGCTACACCTTC
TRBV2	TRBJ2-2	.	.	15	CASSEFRGNTGELFF	TGTGCCAGCAGTGAGTTCCGGGGGAACACCGGGGAGCTGTTTTTT
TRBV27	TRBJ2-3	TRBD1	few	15	CASSSRDRDTDTQYF	TGTGCCAGCAGTTCGCGGGACAGGGATACAGATACGCAGTATTTT
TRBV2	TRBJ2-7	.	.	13	CASSRTLGDEQYF	TGTGCCAGCAGCCGAACACTAGGCGACGAGCAGTACTTC
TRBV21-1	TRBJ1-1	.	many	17	CASSKVPAQGDDTEAFF	TGTGCCAGCAGCAAAGTCCCCGCGCAGGGGGACGACACTGAAGCTTTCTTT
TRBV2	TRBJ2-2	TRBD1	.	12	CASRDRAGELFF	TGTGCCAGCAGGGACAGGGCCGGGGAGCTGTTTTTT
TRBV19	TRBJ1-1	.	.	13	CASSGRGNTEAFF	TGTGCCAGTAGTGGTAGGGGTAACACTGAAGCTTTCTTT
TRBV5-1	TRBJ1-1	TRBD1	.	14	CASSRDRGITEAFF	TGCGCCAGCAGTAGGGACAGGGGAATCACTGAAGCTTTCTTT
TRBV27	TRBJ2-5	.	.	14	CASSFGHGSETQYF	TGTGCCAGCAGTTTTGGGCATGGGTCAGAGACCCAGTACTTC
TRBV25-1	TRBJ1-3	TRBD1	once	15	CASSGDSLSGNTIYF	TGTGCCAGCAGTGGGGACAGTTTGTCAGGAAACACCATATATTTT
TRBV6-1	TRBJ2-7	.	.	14	CASSEMRESYEQYF	TGTGCCAGCAGTGAAATGAGGGAATCCTACGAGCAGTACTTC
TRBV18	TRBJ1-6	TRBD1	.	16	CASSPGTGGENSPLHF	TGTGCCAGCTCACCAGGGACAGGGGGCGAAAATTCACCCCTCCACTTT